This T cell receptor (beta chain) was retrieved from a study of cytomegalovirus exposure and HLA in healthy donors. As for the study in general: Assignment to the Caucasian-associated ancestry cluster applied to approximately 80% of the 300 to 500 genotyped donors.

The PCR ran on 60 Vbeta and 13 Jbeta primers. Clones were read by immunoSEQ multiplex PCR, and TCRdb kept only the in-frame ones, dropping some. Of about 160,000 clones detected, around 86% appear once; the ten largest clones hold over 4%. V lost 0 bases, J lost 4 bases, and 14 bases lay in between. The CDR3 extends over 16 amino acids. Germline CDR1 and CDR2: SGHVS and FQNEAQ. The clonotype comes from a man between 45 and 60 years old in good health and CMV-seropositive. The chain carries TRBV7-8 and TRBJ2-3, with a weak D call TRBD2 (6 bases). Sequencing was performed on PBMCs. The CDR3 coding sequence is TGTGCCAGCAGCTTAGCGCCGTTGCGGGACGCAGATACGCAGTATTTT. The encoded protein is CASSLAPLRDADTQYF.